The 27 T cell receptor beta chains reported below all come from one sample, sequenced in a study of T cells in Graves' hyperthyroidism and ophthalmopathy. Amplification of TCR beta CDR3 regions was performed using RNA transcripts as template. The HTBI primer set served for first-round RT-PCR of the TCR CDR3. TCRdb re-called the multiplex PCR reads through MiXCR, storing one row per CDR3 protein. The table has approximately 430,000 distinct CDR3 sequences, approximately 14% seen once; the top ten hold over 7.5%. Material: blood. The receptors shown here come from a woman aged 18-29 years with Graves' hyperthyroidism.

The rearrangement joins TRBV2 to TRBJ1-1; D gene unclear. Germline CDR1 SNHLY, CDR2 FYNNEI. The ends were cut back, 10 bases at V and 3 bases at J, with 21 bases in the middle. The CDR3 length is 15 residues. CDR3 sequence: CATLPDGVGYTEAFF. The CDR3 DNA reads as TGTGCCACCCTACCAGACGGGGTGGGGTACACTGAAGCTTTCTTT.

With regard to this clonotype: This may come from a read error, since a much larger clone is one base off. This chain connects TRBV2 to TRBJ2-2, with TRBD2 matching 8 bases. Germline V lookup: CDR1 SNHLY, CDR2 FYNNEI. This CDR3 is built from 16 residues. CDR3 bases: TGTACCAGCAGTGGGGATACTAGCGGTGGAACCGGGGAGCCGTTTTTT. It encodes CTSSGDTSGGTGEPFF.

The chain couples TRBV6-1 to TRBJ2-7, with D perhaps TRBD2 (6 bases). This CDR3 has 15 residues. Deletions cut 3 bases from V and 2 bases from J, with 14 bases between. CDR1 and CDR2 from the germline V gene are MNHNS and SASEGT. CDR3 bases: TGTGCCAGCAGTGACCCCGGGACTGTAGCCTACGAGCAGTACTTC. Translated: CASSDPGTVAYEQYF.

This clonotype was counted many times. The V call is TRBV29-1, the J call TRBJ1-2; the D is unclear. Germline CDR1 SQVTM, CDR2 ANQGSEA. V was cut by 6 bases and J by 0 bases, with 17 bases left in between. The CDR3 runs 15 residues. CDR3 coding DNA: TGCAGCGTAGGCCCCAGAACCTTAGCTAACTATGGCTACACCTTC. This codes for CSVGPRTLANYGYTF.

This clonotype was detected many times. The chain couples TRBV5-1 to TRBJ1-1; D is perhaps TRBD1 (5 bases). CDR1 and CDR2 (germline): SGHRS, YFSETQ. Trimming removed 2 bases at V and 3 bases at J, with 14 bases between. This CDR3 comprises 15 residues. The CDR3 DNA reads TGCGCCAGCAGCTTACGCCTTTCGGGGGACACTGAAGCTTTCTTT. Its translation is CASSLRLSGDTEAFF.

Ten or more counts support this clonotype. The chain links TRBV30 to TRBJ1-5; perhaps TRBD1 as D (5 bases). V was cut by 0 bases and J by 4 bases, with 13 bases left in between. Germline V gene data show CDR1 as GTSNPN and CDR2 as SVGIG (reference sequence). The CDR3 runs 15 residues. This CDR3 reads CAWSVREASNQPQHF. The CDR3 DNA is TGTGCCTGGAGTGTCAGGGAGGCCAGTAATCAGCCCCAGCATTTT.

This clonotype was recorded a few times. The chain employs TRBV5-4 and TRBJ2-7; 13 bases fit TRBD2. CDR1 and CDR2 (germline): SGHNT, YYREEE (reference sequence). Trimming took 3 bases from V and 6 from J; bases not matched to a gene: 3. This CDR3 spans 14 amino acids. CDR3 sequence: CASSSGLAGAEQYF. CDR3 sequence (DNA): TGTGCCAGCAGCTCCGGACTAGCGGGAGCCGAGCAGTACTTC.

Many counts were recorded for this clonotype. V usage is TRBV14 and J usage is TRBJ2-7; D unresolved. Germline lookup yields CDR1 SGHDN and CDR2 FVKESK. This CDR3 region has 13 residues. The V end lost 6 bases, the J end lost 3 bases, and 12 bases lay between the germline ends. CDR3 sequence reads: CASRSDTSYEQYF. The CDR3 DNA reads as TGTGCCAGCAGATCCGACACCAGCTACGAGCAGTACTTC.

In this sample, this clonotype turned up many times. The J gene is TRBJ1-2, the V gene TRBV5-5; D possibly corresponds to TRBD1 (6 bases). The CDR3 spans 13 residues. Germline V lookup: CDR1 SGHKS, CDR2 YYEKEE (reference sequence). Deletions cut 2 bases from V and 6 bases from J, with 11 bases between. In DNA, the CDR3 is TGTGCCAGCAGCTTTTGGGGGGGCGATGGCTACACCTTC. Its translation: CASSFWGGDGYTF.

Ten or more counts support this clonotype. The CDR3, as DNA: TGTGCCAGCAGCTTCCCAGGGAGCTACGAGCAGTACTTC. This codes for CASSFPGSYEQYF. The V call is TRBV7-9, the J call TRBJ2-7; D may correspond to TRBD1 or TRBD2 (5 bases each). Trimming removed 3 bases at V and 3 bases at J, with 9 bases between. The germline CDR1 and CDR2 sequences are SEHNR and FQNEAQ (reference sequence). This CDR3 is built from 13 residues.

The chain is built from TRBV24-1 and TRBJ1-4; D ambiguous. The length of the CDR3 is 14 residues. V was pared by 7 bases and J by 3 bases, with 11 bases between. Germline CDR1 is KGHDR and CDR2 is SFDVKD. The CDR3 DNA follows: TGTGCCACCAGCCTTGCCTGGGCTAATGAAAAACTGTTTTTT. Protein sequence: CATSLAWANEKLFF.

This clonotype was seen at least ten times. This sequence joins TRBV12-3 or TRBV12-4 and TRBJ1-2, with TRBD1 matching 8 bases. After removal of 6 bases from V and 4 bases from J, the junction contained 10 bases not matched to a gene. The CDR3 is made up of 15 amino acids. The CDR3 here is CASSDTGGSGYGYTF. Here the CDR3 DNA reads TGTGCCAGCAGCGATACAGGGGGTAGTGGCTATGGCTACACCTTC.

This clonotype was detected ten times or more. The chain uses TRBV3-1 and TRBJ2-3; no firm D call. From germline, CDR1 is LGHDT and CDR2 YNNKEL (reference sequence). The V gene lost 0 bases and the J gene lost 0 bases, with 4 bases spanning the gap. The CDR3 is 14 residues long. The CDR3 region has the DNA TGTGCCAGCAGCCAAGATACCAGCACAGATACGCAGTATTTT. Its translation is CASSQDTSTDTQYF.

There are many counts of this clonotype. The chain is built from TRBV7-6 and TRBJ2-7; the match to TRBD1 covers 7 bases. This CDR3 has 16 amino acids. Looked up from germline, CDR1 is SGHVS and CDR2 is FNYEAQ. V was pared by 5 bases and J by 2 bases, with 12 bases of the junction left unmatched. CDR3 loop: CASSIRLGDSPYEQYF. CDR3 DNA sequence: TGTGCCAGCAGCATCCGCCTTGGGGACAGTCCCTACGAGCAGTACTTC.

This clonotype came up many times. The chain employs TRBV20-1 and TRBJ2-1; maybe TRBD2 (6 bases). Per germline, CDR1 DFQATT and CDR2 SNEGSKA (reference sequence). This CDR3 comprises 14 residues. Trimming pared 3 bases from V and 5 bases from J, leaving 14 bases between. The CDR3 is CSASRDFRDNEQFF. The DNA for the CDR3 is TGCAGTGCTAGTCGGGACTTTCGGGACAATGAGCAGTTCTTC.

The rearrangement joins TRBV6-1 to TRBJ1-5, with 7 bases fitting TRBD1. Germline CDR1 MNHNS, CDR2 SASEGT. CDR3 length: 14 residues. Trimming took 5 bases from V and 5 from J; bases not matched to a gene: 6. The CDR3 region is CASSPEGAHQPQHF. CDR3 nucleotides: TGTGCCAGCAGTCCGGAGGGGGCCCATCAGCCCCAGCATTTT.

This clonotype was observed at least ten times. The chain has TRBV18 and TRBJ1-1; the D is unclear. The V and J ends lost 1 base and 3 bases respectively, with 6 bases between them. The CDR3 is 13 residues long. Per the germline V gene, CDR1 is KGHSH and CDR2 is LQKENI. CDR3: CASSPLPDTEAFF. CDR3 coding DNA: TGTGCCAGCTCACCACTCCCCGACACTGAAGCTTTCTTT.

This clonotype was detected ten times or more. The gene calls are TRBV15 and TRBJ2-1; 11 positions agree with TRBD2. V lost 0 bases and J lost 6; bases outside the gene matches: 4. Germline V gene lookup returns CDR1 LNHNV and CDR2 YYDKDF (reference sequence). The CDR3 is 16 residues long. CDR3 nucleotides: TGTGCCACCAGCAGAGAACGGACTAGCGGGCCCAATGAGCAGTTCTTC. Protein: CATSRERTSGPNEQFF.

This clonotype has ten or more counts. This chain uses TRBV19 with TRBJ2-1; TRBD2 matches at 9 bases. Germline CDR1 LNHDA, CDR2 SQIVND (reference sequence). Trimming cost V 5 bases and J 2 bases; bases outside gene matches: 4. The CDR3 contains 15 residues. CDR3 in DNA: TGTGCCAGTAGTCTTAGCGGGGGAACCTACAATGAGCAGTTCTTC. Protein product: CASSLSGGTYNEQFF.

This clonotype appeared many times. The rearrangement joins TRBV10-3 to TRBJ2-7, with TRBD1 identical over 7 bases. The CDR3 sequence is 14 residues long. V was clipped by 6 bases and J by 4 bases; unmatched bases: 9. In germline, CDR1 is ENHRY, CDR2 SYGVKD. This CDR3 reads CAIRTGVQGYEQYF. The DNA of the CDR3 is TGTGCCATCAGAACAGGGGTTCAGGGTTACGAGCAGTACTTC.

This clonotype was observed a single time. A much larger clone sits a single nucleotide away, making a read error possible. The genes are TRBV5-1 and TRBJ1-1, with 7 bases that match TRBD1. The CDR3 is 13 amino acids. Germline V gives CDR1 SGHRS, CDR2 YFSETQ. CDR3: CASSNRGSTEACF. CDR3 DNA: TGCGCCAGCAGCAACAGGGGTTCCACTGAAGCTTGCTTT.

A few counts support this clonotype. A much bigger clone sits one base away, suggesting this may be a read error. This rearrangement joins TRBV2 to TRBJ2-5; possibly TRBD2 for D (5 bases). This CDR3 is 12 amino acids long. Germline loops: CDR1 SNHLY, CDR2 FYNNEI. V shed 7 bases and J shed 2 bases, with 8 bases lying between them. DNA for the CDR3: TGTGCCAGCATAGGAGGACAAGAGACCCAGTACTTC. It is translated as CASIGGQETQYF.

The CDR3, as DNA: TGTGCCAGCACCCCCAGAGGAGGGGAGGGCTATGGCTACACCTTC. It encodes CASTPRGGEGYGYTF. V gene TRBV6-1 combines with J gene TRBJ1-2, with D maybe TRBD1 (5 bases). The CDR3 runs 15 residues. Trimming shortened V by 7 bases and J by 4 bases, and 19 bases separated the two germline ends. Per germline, CDR1 MNHNS and CDR2 SASEGT.

There are many counts of this clonotype. V is TRBV18 and J is TRBJ2-5; D remains ambiguous. Germline loops: CDR1 KGHSH, CDR2 LQKENI. The CDR3 extends over 14 amino acids. Trimming took 0 bases from V and 3 from J, leaving 8 bases between them. The CDR3 nucleotides read TGTGCCAGCTCACCACCGGCCCAGAAAGAGACCCAGTACTTC. As protein: CASSPPAQKETQYF.

Only a few counts were recorded for this clonotype. A much bigger clone sits one base away, suggesting this may be a read error. The chain carries TRBV3-1 and TRBJ2-1, with D maybe TRBD2 (6 bases). The CDR3 extends over 16 amino acids. Trimming removed 1 base from V and 6 bases from J, with 16 bases in between. Germline CDR1 reads LGHDT; CDR2 reads YNNKEL (reference sequence). The CDR3 loop reads CASSQVRRGTSNEQFF. CDR3 DNA: TGTGCCAGCAGCCAAGTTCGGCGGGGTACCTCCAATGAGCAGTTCTTC.

The sample holds one count of this clonotype. V gene TRBV20-1 combines with J gene TRBJ2-5, with D possibly being TRBD1 (6 bases). Trimming stripped 3 bases from V and 5 bases from J, with 25 bases between. Germline CDR1 reads DFQATT; CDR2 reads SNEGSKA (reference sequence). The CDR3 is made up of 17 amino acids. The CDR3 DNA sequence: TGCAGTGCTAGTAGAGACGGGACATCTATTTGGCCGGAGACCCAGTACTTC. Translating gives CSASRDGTSIWPETQYF.

This clonotype was recorded at least ten times. The CDR3 loop reads CASGGGRGSTDTQYF. The CDR3 DNA follows: TGTGCTAGTGGGGGGGGGAGGGGGAGCACAGATACGCAGTATTTT. The V gene is TRBV12-5, the J gene TRBJ2-3; tentative D call: TRBD2 (7 bases). This CDR3 spans 15 amino acids. V lost 6 bases and J 0 bases, leaving 13 bases between the germline ends. Looked up from germline, CDR1 is LGHNT and CDR2 is FRNRAP.